These 26 T cell receptor beta chains were sequenced from one sample in a study of CD8+ T cells in alopecia areata. The treatment is: oral pan-JAK inhibitor, 5-10 mg twice daily. Extracted from the samples, RNA was reverse transcribed into cDNA to serve as the sequencing template. Here immunoSEQ multiplex PCR was the method, and the copy in TCRdb shows in-frame clones only, minus some. The sample yields about 180,000 clones, roughly half seen once. Sample: CD8+ T cells sorted from blood, taken around week 54, from a patient treated with tofacitinib. These TCRs come from a human donor with alopecia areata.

The table lists this clone with a few counts. The chain links TRBV29-1 to TRBJ2-5; D is perhaps TRBD2 (5 bases). This CDR3 spans 12 amino acids. In germline, CDR1 is SQVTM, CDR2 ANQGSEA. Trimming cost V 4 bases and J 2 bases, with 8 bases left between them. The CDR3 is CSVVGEQETQYF. CDR3 DNA sequence: TGCAGCGTTGTCGGGGAACAAGAGACCCAGTACTTC.

The rearrangement links TRBV19 to TRBJ2-1; TRBD1 matches at 10 bases. The germline V gene has CDR1 LNHDA and CDR2 SQIVND (reference sequence). This CDR3 spans 15 amino acids. V lost 5 bases and J lost 4; bases outside the gene matches: 5. CDR3 sequence reads: CASSQTGGLYNEQFF. In DNA form, the CDR3 reads TGTGCCAGTAGTCAGACAGGGGGCCTGTACAATGAGCAGTTCTTC.

This clone showed up just a few times. The chain couples TRBV14 to TRBJ2-1; either TRBD1 or TRBD2 may supply D (7 bases each). Per germline, CDR1 SGHDN and CDR2 FVKESK. There are 13 residues in the CDR3. Trimming took 2 bases from V and 10 from J, leaving 12 bases between them. CDR3 region: CASSQHQGGEQFF. The CDR3 DNA reads TGTGCCAGCAGCCAACATCAGGGGGGGGAGCAGTTCTTC.

This clone was counted a few times. This chain links TRBV29-1 with TRBJ1-1, with D possibly TRBD1 on 6 matching bases. CDR3 size: 13 residues. The germline V and J ends were trimmed by 4 bases and 1 base, with 10 bases remaining between them. Germline values: CDR1 SQVTM, CDR2 ANQGSEA. In DNA form, the CDR3 reads TGCAGCGTTGGTCCAGGGGAGAACACTGAAGCTTTCTTT. Its protein is CSVGPGENTEAFF.

J is TRBJ2-7 and V is TRBV6-6; D perhaps matches TRBD2 (5 bases). CDR3 length equals 14 residues. Germline CDR1 reads MNHNY; CDR2 reads SVGAGI (reference sequence). V dropped 3 bases and J dropped 3 bases, with 12 bases sitting between them. The CDR3 DNA follows: TGTGCCAGCAGTTATACTAGACTGGTCTACGAGCAGTACTTC. Its protein is CASSYTRLVYEQYF.

The chain joins TRBV6-1 to TRBJ2-5; no reliable D call. This CDR3 spans 12 amino acids. Germline V gene sequence: CDR1 MNHNS, CDR2 SASEGT. Trimming took 4 bases from V and 0 from J, leaving 3 bases between them. The CDR3 loop reads CASSVYQETQYF. Here the CDR3 DNA reads TGTGCCAGCAGTGTTTACCAAGAGACCCAGTACTTC.

Here the CDR3 reads CASSPSPGTGLQETQYF. The CDR3 DNA reads as TGTGCCAGCAGCCCCAGCCCCGGGACAGGGTTACAAGAGACCCAGTACTTC. V usage is TRBV9 and J usage is TRBJ2-5; 9 bases are shared with TRBD1. With V trimmed by 4 bases and J by 2 bases, 12 bases remained unmatched. The CDR3 sequence is 17 residues long. From germline, CDR1 is SGDLS and CDR2 YYNGEE.

DNA of the CDR3: TGTGCCAGCAGCCAAGCGGGACAGGACTATGGCTACACCTTC. Protein: CASSQAGQDYGYTF. The chain employs TRBV14 and TRBJ1-2, with 8 bases lining up with TRBD1. V lost 1 base to trimming and J lost 3 bases; unmatched junction nucleotides: 1. The length of the CDR3 is 14 residues. Germline V gene sequence: CDR1 SGHDN, CDR2 FVKESK.

The rearrangement uses TRBV6-5 and TRBJ2-7; D gene uncertain. Trimming removed 6 bases at V and 6 bases at J, with 18 bases between. Germline CDR1 is MNHEY and CDR2 is SVGAGI. The CDR3 is made up of 14 amino acids. This CDR3 reads CASSPLRNPGEQYF. DNA of the CDR3: TGTGCCAGCAGCCCACTCCGAAATCCGGGCGAGCAGTACTTC.

To note about this clone: Other DNA sequences in this sample translate to the same CDR3. The V gene is TRBV27, the J gene TRBJ2-1, with TRBD2 identical over 7 bases. J lost 4 bases, V lost 3 bases, and 3 bases had no gene match. Per germline, CDR1 MNHEY and CDR2 SMNVEV (reference sequence). The CDR3 totals 14 residues. The CDR3 DNA follows: TGTGCCAGCAGTTTGAGAGCGGGGTACAATGAGCAGTTCTTC. This encodes CASSLRAGYNEQFF.

This clone was counted a few times. This chain links TRBV9 with TRBJ2-7; possible D gene TRBD2, 6 bases. Germline V lookup: CDR1 SGDLS, CDR2 YYNGEE. The CDR3 extends over 15 amino acids. V was clipped by 0 bases and J by 7 bases, with 17 bases between them. The DNA of the CDR3 is TGTGCCAGCAGCGTAGACGGGGCGCGGGGCAGGGAGCAGTACTTC. Translated: CASSVDGARGREQYF.

The chain links TRBV13 to TRBJ2-7, with D perhaps given as TRBD1 or TRBD2 (7 bases each). With 2 bases removed from V and 5 bases from J, the gap between germline ends came to 13 bases. This CDR3 is 14 amino acids long. The germline V gene has CDR1 PRHDT and CDR2 FYEKMQ (reference sequence). CDR3 DNA sequence: TGTGCCAGCAGCTTATGGGAGGGGGCCCACGAGCAGTACTTC. This gives the protein CASSLWEGAHEQYF.

The chain uses TRBV4-3 and TRBJ2-1, with 8 bases aligning to TRBD1. V shed 3 bases, J shed 8 bases, and the junction held 9 bases outside the gene matches. The germline V gene has CDR1 LGHNA and CDR2 YSLEER. The CDR3 length is 15 residues. The CDR3 sequence: CASSHTQGAVDEQFF. The CDR3 nucleotides read TGCGCCAGCAGCCACACTCAGGGGGCAGTCGATGAGCAGTTCTTC.

This clone showed up just once. The gene calls are TRBV11-2 and TRBJ2-7; a possible D gene is TRBD2 (5 bases). CDR1 and CDR2 (germline): SGHAT, FQNNGV. The V end lost 7 bases, the J end lost 0 bases, and 19 bases lay between the germline ends. The CDR3 has 16 residues. The CDR3 region is CASTVGPGSYSYEQYF. The CDR3 bases are TGTGCCAGCACCGTAGGGCCGGGATCCTACTCCTACGAGCAGTACTTC.

V and J are TRBV7-9 and TRBJ2-1, with 7 bases aligning to TRBD2. Germline-derived CDR1 and CDR2 are SEHNR and FQNEAQ (reference sequence). Trimming cost V 1 base and J 7 bases; bases outside gene matches: 10. CDR3 size: 16 residues. The chain's CDR3 is CASSLGRAGPKNEQFF. The CDR3 DNA follows: TGTGCCAGCAGCTTAGGCCGAGCGGGGCCTAAAAATGAGCAGTTCTTC. The full variable domain, rest sourced from reference TRBV7-9 and TRBJ2-1, is DTGVSQNPRHKITKRGQNVTFRCDPISEHNRLYWYRQTLGQGPEFLTYFQNEAQLEKSRLLSDRFSAERPKGSFSTLEIQRTEQGDSAMYLCASSLGRAGPKNEQFFGPGTRLTVL.

V and J are TRBV2 and TRBJ2-7; D not certain. The germline V gene encodes CDR1 SNHLY and CDR2 FYNNEI. V lost 4 bases, J lost 1 base, and 8 bases lay in between. CDR3 length: 13 residues. CDR3 loop: CASSGVTSYEQYF. The CDR3 DNA is TGTGCCAGCAGTGGGGTCACATCCTACGAGCAGTACTTC.

This rearrangement joins TRBV29-1 to TRBJ2-2, with 7 bases aligning to TRBD1. CDR1 is SQVTM and CDR2 is ANQGSEA in the germline V gene. This CDR3 has 15 residues. J gave up 2 bases and V 2 bases, and 5 bases lay outside the gene matches. CDR3 sequence reads: CSVERDSSNTGELFF. As DNA, the CDR3 is TGCAGCGTTGAACGGGACAGCTCAAACACCGGGGAGCTGTTTTTT.

This clone was counted only a few times. The V gene is TRBV6-5, the J gene TRBJ2-3; D possibly uses TRBD1 or TRBD2 (7 bases each). The CDR3 extends over 14 amino acids. Trimming took off 6 bases at V and 8 bases at J, with 18 bases between the two ends. Germline V CDR1 and CDR2: MNHEY, SVGAGI. In DNA form, the CDR3 reads TGTGCCAGCAGATACCCAACAGGGGAGGGTACGCAGTATTTT. Translated: CASRYPTGEGTQYF.

The chain employs TRBV9 and TRBJ2-5; either TRBD1 or TRBD2 may fit D (6 bases each). CDR1 is SGDLS and CDR2 is YYNGEE in the germline V gene. V lost 5 bases and J lost 10, with 15 bases in between. The CDR3 sequence is 12 residues long. CDR3 in amino acids: CASSGTRGDQYF. The DNA of the CDR3 is TGTGCCAGCAGTGGGACACGCGGGGACCAGTACTTC. Supplemented by reference TRBV9 and TRBJ2-5, the full variable domain reads DSGVTQTPKHLITATGQRVTLRCSPRSGDLSVYWYQQSLDQGLQFLIQYYNGEERAKGNILERFSAQQFPDLHSELNLSSLELGDSALYFCASSGTRGDQYFGPGTRLLVL.

Regarding this clone: The sample contains more than one DNA sequence encoding this CDR3. The chain employs TRBV9 and TRBJ1-6, with 7 bases matching TRBD1. The germline CDR1 and CDR2 sequences are SGDLS and YYNGEE. Germline trimming cut 0 bases from V and 9 bases from J; bases unmatched to any gene: 3. The CDR3 runs 14 residues. In nucleotides, the CDR3 is TGTGCCAGCAGCGTAGGACAGGGTGGTTCACCCCTCCACTTT. It codes for CASSVGQGGSPLHF.

The genes are TRBV5-6 and TRBJ2-1; D unresolved. With 1 base removed from V and 0 bases from J, the gap between germline ends came to 5 bases. Germline lookup yields CDR1 SGHDT and CDR2 YYEEEE. The CDR3 spans 14 residues. DNA of the CDR3: TGTGCCAGCAGCTTGAAGAACTCCTACAATGAGCAGTTCTTC. This sequence encodes CASSLKNSYNEQFF.

V gene TRBV29-1 combines with J gene TRBJ1-2; no reliable D call. V shed 0 bases and J shed 1 base, with 12 bases lying between them. Germline CDR1 and CDR2: SQVTM and ANQGSEA. The CDR3 consists of 15 residues. The CDR3 DNA reads TGCAGCGTTGAAGATCGACCGGGCCTTAACTATGGCTACACCTTC. Amino acid sequence: CSVEDRPGLNYGYTF.

About this clone: A much larger clone lies a single base off, so this may be a read error. The chain carries TRBV6-1 and TRBJ1-2, with D perhaps matching TRBD1 (6 bases). Germline V CDR1 and CDR2: MNHNS, SASEGT. The CDR3 is 12 residues long. The V end lost 6 bases, the J end lost 2 bases, and 7 bases lay between the germline ends. The DNA for the CDR3 is TGTGCCAGCAGAGGGACAAACTATGGCTACACCTTC. Translating gives CASRGTNYGYTF.

V gene TRBV7-9 combines with J gene TRBJ1-2; TRBD1 matches at 7 bases. The CDR3 has 13 residues. The ends lost 4 bases at V and 7 bases at J; junction bases unmatched: 6. The germline CDR1 and CDR2 sequences are SEHNR and FQNEAQ (reference sequence). In DNA form, the CDR3 reads TGTGCCAGCAGCTCAGACAGGGTTGGTGGCTACACCTTC. Encoded protein: CASSSDRVGGYTF.

The V gene is TRBV27, the J gene TRBJ2-3, with D possibly matching TRBD2 (5 bases). Germline lookup yields CDR1 MNHEY and CDR2 SMNVEV (reference sequence). The CDR3 length is 15 residues. With 3 bases removed from V and 3 bases from J, the gap between germline ends came to 13 bases. The CDR3 DNA reads TGTGCCAGCAGTTTGGCTCGGGGTGGGACAGATACGCAGTATTTT. It codes for CASSLARGGTDTQYF.

The V and J genes are TRBV27 and TRBJ2-7, with 14 bases identical to TRBD2. The CDR3 has 15 residues. Germline V gene data show CDR1 as MNHEY and CDR2 as SMNVEV (reference sequence). Losses at the gene ends were 5 bases for V and 2 bases for J; bases not matched to a gene: 2. CDR3 DNA: TGTGCCAGCAGTGGGACTAGCGGGGGTACCTACGAGCAGTACTTC. Translated: CASSGTSGGTYEQYF.